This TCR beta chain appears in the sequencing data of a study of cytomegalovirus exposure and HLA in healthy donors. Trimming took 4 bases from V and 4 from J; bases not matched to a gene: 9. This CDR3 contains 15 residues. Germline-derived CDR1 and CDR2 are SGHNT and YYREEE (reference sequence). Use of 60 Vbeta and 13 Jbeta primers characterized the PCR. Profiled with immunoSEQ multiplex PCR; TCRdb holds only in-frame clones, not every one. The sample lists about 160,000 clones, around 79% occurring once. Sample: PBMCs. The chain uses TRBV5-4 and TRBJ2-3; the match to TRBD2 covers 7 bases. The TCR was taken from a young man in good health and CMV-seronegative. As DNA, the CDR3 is TGTGCCAGCAGCGATGGGGGGGGAGCCCCAGATACGCAGTATTTT. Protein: CASSDGGGAPDTQYF. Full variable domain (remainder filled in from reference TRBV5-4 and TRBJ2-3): ETGVTQSPTHLIKTRGQQVTLRCSSQSGHNTVSWYQQALGQGPQFIFQYYREEENGRGNFPPRFSGLQFPNYSSELNVNALELDDSALYLCASSDGGGAPDTQYFGPGTRLTVL.